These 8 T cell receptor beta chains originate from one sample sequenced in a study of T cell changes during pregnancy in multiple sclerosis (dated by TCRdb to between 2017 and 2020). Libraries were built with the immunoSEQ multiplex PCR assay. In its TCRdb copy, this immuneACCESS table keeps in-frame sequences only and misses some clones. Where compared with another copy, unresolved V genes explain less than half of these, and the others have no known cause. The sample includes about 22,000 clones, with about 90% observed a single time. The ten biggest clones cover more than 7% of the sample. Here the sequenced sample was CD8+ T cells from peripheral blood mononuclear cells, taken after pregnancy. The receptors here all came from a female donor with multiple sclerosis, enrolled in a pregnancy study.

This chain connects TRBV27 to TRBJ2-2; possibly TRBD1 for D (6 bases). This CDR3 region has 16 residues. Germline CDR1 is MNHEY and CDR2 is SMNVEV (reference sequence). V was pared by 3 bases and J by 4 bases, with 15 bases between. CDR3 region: CASSFSAGESTGELFF. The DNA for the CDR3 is TGTGCCAGCAGTTTCTCGGCAGGGGAGTCCACCGGGGAGCTGTTTTTT.

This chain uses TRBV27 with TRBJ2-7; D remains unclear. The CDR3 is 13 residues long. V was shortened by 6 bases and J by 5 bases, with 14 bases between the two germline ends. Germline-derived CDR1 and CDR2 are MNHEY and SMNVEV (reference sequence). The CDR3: CASRASMVHEQYF. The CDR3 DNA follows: TGTGCCAGCAGAGCTTCTATGGTCCACGAGCAGTACTTC.

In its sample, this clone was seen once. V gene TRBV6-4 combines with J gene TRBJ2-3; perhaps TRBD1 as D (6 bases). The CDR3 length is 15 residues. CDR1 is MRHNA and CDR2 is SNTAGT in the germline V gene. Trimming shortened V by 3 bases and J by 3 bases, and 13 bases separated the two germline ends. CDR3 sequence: CASSEGGGATDTQYF. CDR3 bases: TGTGCCAGCAGTGAAGGGGGTGGGGCGACAGATACGCAGTATTTT.

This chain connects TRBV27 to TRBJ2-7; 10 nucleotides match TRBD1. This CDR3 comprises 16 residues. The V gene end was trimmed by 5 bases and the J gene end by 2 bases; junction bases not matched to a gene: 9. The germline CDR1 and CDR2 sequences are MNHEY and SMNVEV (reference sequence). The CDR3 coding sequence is TGTGCCAGCAGTGCGGCGACCGGGACAGGGGCCTACGAGCAGTACTTC. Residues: CASSAATGTGAYEQYF.

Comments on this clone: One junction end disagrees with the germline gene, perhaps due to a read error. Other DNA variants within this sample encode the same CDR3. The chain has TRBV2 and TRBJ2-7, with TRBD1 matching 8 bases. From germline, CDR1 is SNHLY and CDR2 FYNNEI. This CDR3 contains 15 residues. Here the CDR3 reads CASSEGQGGPYEQYF. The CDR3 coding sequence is TGTGCCAGCAGCGAAGGACAGGGTGGCCCCTACGAGCAGTACTTC.

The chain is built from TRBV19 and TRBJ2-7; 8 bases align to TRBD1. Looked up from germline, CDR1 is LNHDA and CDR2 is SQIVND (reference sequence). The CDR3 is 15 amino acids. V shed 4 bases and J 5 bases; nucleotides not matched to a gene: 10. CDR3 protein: CASSKQGVVLNEQYF. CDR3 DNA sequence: TGTGCCAGTAGTAAACAGGGGGTCGTCCTAAACGAGCAGTACTTC.

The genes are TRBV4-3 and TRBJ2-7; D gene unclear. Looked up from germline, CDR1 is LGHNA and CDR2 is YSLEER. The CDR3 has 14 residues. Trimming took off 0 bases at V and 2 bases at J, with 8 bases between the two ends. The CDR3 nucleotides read TGCGCCAGCAGCCAAGATTTTGGCACCTACGAGCAGTACTTC. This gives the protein CASSQDFGTYEQYF.

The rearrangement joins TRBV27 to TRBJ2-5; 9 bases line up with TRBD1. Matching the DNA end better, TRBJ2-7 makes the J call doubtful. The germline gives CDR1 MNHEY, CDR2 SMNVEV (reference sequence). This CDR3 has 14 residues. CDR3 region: CASSSDRGSYEQYF. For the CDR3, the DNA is TGTGCCAGCAGCAGCGACAGGGGGTCCTACGAGCAGTACTTC.